This T cell receptor (beta chain) derives from a study of T cells in Graves' hyperthyroidism and ophthalmopathy. Study context: Blood from the periphery was taken at initial diagnosis, before any treatment.

This clonotype was picked up many times. The antigen is unknown. Study-wide results and limits: Most thyroid-expanded clonotypes above 0.001 were also found in blood.

From RNA transcripts, TCR beta CDR3 regions were amplified. The study used the HTBI primer set for a first-round RT-PCR of the TCR CDR3. MiXCR, run by TCRdb on the multiplex PCR reads, gives a single entry per CDR3 protein. The sample records under 130,000 distinct CDR3 sequences, less than 55% being singletons. The sequence was collected from a man aged 35 to 55 with Graves' hyperthyroidism. The sample comprised blood.

CDR3 nucleotide sequence: TGTGCCAGTAGGCCGAGGGGGACAGGGGCGGTGAACACTGAAGCTTTCTTT. Its translation: CASRPRGTGAVNTEAFF. V gene TRBV19 combines with J gene TRBJ1-1, with TRBD1 matching 10 bases. CDR1 is LNHDA and CDR2 is SQIVND in the germline V gene (reference sequence). Trimming took 6 bases from V and 0 from J; bases not matched to a gene: 10. The CDR3 totals 17 residues.